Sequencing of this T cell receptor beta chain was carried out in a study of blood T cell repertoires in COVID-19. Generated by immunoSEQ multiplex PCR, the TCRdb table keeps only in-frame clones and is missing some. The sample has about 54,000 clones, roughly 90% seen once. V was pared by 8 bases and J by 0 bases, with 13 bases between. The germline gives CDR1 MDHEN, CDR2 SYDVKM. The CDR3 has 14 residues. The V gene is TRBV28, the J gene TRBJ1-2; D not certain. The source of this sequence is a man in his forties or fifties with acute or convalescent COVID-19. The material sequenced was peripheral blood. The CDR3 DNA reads TGTGCCAGCTACCCTCCGCGGACTAACTATGGCTACACCTTC. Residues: CASYPPRTNYGYTF.